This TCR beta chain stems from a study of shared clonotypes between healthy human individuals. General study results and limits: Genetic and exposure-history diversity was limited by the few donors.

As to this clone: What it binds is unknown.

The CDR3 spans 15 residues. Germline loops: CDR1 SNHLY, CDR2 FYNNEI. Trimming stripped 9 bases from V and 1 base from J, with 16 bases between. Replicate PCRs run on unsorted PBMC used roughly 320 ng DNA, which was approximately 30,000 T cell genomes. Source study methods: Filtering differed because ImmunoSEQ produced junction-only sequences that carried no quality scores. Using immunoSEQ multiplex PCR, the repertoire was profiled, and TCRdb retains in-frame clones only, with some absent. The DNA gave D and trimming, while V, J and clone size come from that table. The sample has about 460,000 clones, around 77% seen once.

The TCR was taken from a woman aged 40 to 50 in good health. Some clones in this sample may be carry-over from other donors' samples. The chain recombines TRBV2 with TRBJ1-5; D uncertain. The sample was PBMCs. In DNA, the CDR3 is TGTGCCAGTAGGCTCCGGGGTGGGAGCAATCAGCCCCAGCATTTT. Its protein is CASRLRGGSNQPQHF.